Described below is a single TCR beta chain sequence and its context. Its antigen is undetermined. This sample stems from a study of identifying expanded T cells in peripheral blood. Findings of the study overall: Roughly two-week clone count variance significantly increased as total template count grew. Over about two and four weeks, about 16.4 and 19 clones changed, versus approximately 1.1 between replicates.

CDR3 length: 14 residues. Germline V lookup: CDR1 MNHNS, CDR2 SASEGT. Trimming removed 8 bases at V and 2 bases at J, with 14 bases between. Profiling relied on immunoSEQ multiplex PCR, and the TCRdb table lists in-frame clones only, not all of them. Of roughly 63,000 clones in the sample, around 81% were seen once. Healthy donors had no documented immune events, such as infections, while sampled. The gene calls are TRBV6-1 and TRBJ2-3; D is unclear. This sequence was found in a person between 18 and 75 years old in good health. The sample taken for sequencing was blood. CDR3 sequence reads: CASVSRPNTDTQYF. The DNA for the CDR3 is TGTGCCAGCGTCTCTAGACCCAACACAGATACGCAGTATTTT.